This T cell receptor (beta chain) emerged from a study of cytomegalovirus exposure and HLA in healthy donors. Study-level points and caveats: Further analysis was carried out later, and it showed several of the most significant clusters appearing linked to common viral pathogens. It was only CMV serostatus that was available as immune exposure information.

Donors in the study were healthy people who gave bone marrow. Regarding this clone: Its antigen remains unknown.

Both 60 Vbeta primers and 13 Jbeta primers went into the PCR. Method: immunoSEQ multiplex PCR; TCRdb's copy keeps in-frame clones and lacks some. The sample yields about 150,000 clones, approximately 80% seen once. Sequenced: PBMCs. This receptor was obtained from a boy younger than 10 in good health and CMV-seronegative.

CDR3 DNA sequence: TGTGCCAGCAGCCCGCCGGGACAGGGGTACAATGAGCAGTTCTTC. Translating gives CASSPPGQGYNEQFF. This chain uses TRBV7-9 with TRBJ2-1; 10 nucleotides line up with TRBD1. This CDR3 is 15 amino acids long. The V gene's germline CDR1 is SEHNR and CDR2 FQNEAQ (reference sequence). The junction had 5 bases not matched to a gene; V was cut back by 5 bases and J by 4 bases.